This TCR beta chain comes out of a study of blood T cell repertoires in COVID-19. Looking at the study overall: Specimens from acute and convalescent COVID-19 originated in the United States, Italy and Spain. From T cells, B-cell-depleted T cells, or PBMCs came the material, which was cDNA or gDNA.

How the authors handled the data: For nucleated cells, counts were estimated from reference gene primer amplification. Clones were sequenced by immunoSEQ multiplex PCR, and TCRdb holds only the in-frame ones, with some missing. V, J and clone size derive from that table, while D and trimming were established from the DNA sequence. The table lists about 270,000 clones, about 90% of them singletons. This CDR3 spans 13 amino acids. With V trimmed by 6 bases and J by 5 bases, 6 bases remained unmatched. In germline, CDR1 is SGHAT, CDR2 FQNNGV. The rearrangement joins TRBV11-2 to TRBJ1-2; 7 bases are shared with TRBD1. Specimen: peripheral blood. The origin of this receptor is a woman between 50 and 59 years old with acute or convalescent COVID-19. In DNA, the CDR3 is TGTGCCAGCAGGCCGACAGGGAGGTATGGCTACACCTTC. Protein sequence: CASRPTGRYGYTF. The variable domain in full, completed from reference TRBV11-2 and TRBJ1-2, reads EAGVAQSPRYKIIEKRQSVAFWCNPISGHATLYWYQQILGQGPKLLIQFQNNGVVDDSQLPKDRFSAERLKGVDSTLKIQPAKLEDSAVYLCASRPTGRYGYTFGSGTRLTVV.